This T cell receptor beta chain comes out of a study of monozygotic twins with inflammatory bowel disease. Findings and limits, study-wide: IBD patients shared fewer clonotypes with others than healthy twins, especially with disease activity.

With respect to this clonotype: Its target is not known.

Using the 5' RACE reads, TCRdb records one entry per CDR3 protein without DNA. The sample table includes about 150,000 distinct CDR3 sequences. The CDR3 spans 17 residues. Germline CDR1 is KGHSH and CDR2 is LQKENI. The receptor was derived from a human donor with ulcerative colitis or Crohn's disease, or a healthy co-twin of an affected twin (not recorded which). The chain is built from TRBV18 and TRBJ1-1; TCRdb reports TRBD1, a call that lacks DNA to check it against. Source material: blood. The CDR3 loop reads CASSPKTLGGTDTEAFF.